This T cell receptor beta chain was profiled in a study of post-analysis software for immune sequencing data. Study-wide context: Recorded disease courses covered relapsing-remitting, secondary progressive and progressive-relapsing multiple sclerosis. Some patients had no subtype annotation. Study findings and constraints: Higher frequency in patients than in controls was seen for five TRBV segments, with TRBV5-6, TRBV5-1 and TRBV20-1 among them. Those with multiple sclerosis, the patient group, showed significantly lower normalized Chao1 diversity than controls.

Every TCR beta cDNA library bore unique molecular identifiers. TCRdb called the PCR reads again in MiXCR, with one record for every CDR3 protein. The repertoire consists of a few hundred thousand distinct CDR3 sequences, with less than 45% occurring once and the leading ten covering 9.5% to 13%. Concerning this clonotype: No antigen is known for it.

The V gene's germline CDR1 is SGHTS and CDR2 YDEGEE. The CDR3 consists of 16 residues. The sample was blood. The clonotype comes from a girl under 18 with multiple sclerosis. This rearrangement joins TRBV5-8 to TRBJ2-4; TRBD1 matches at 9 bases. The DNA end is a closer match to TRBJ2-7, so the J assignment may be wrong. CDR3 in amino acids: CASSTAPGTGYHEQYF. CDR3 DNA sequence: TGTGCCAGCAGCACGGCTCCCGGGACAGGGTACCACGAGCAGTACTTC.